These 16 T cell receptor beta chains originate from one sample sequenced in a study of CD4 T cells in relation to SARS-CoV-2 and coronaviruses. Their target antigens are unknown. Sequencing used immunoSEQ multiplex PCR; TCRdb keeps in-frame clones, though not all of them. The sample yields about 23,000 clones, approximately 78% seen once. CD4+ T cells from unexposed donors were obtained before the COVID-19 pandemic (2011-2018). CD4+ T cells were isolated from the cells after less than 13 days of culture. Sequenced material: CD4+ T cells from PBMCs, cultured in vitro. The receptors stem from a human donor in good health.

This clone turned up a few times. V gene TRBV7-6 combines with J gene TRBJ2-6; D is uncertain. Deletions cut 2 bases from V and 1 base from J, with 18 bases between. This CDR3 is 19 amino acids long. The germline gives CDR1 SGHVS, CDR2 FNYEAQ. The CDR3 loop reads CASSLSGVGSTSGANVLTF. Here the CDR3 DNA reads TGTGCCAGCAGCTTATCGGGCGTCGGATCCACTTCTGGGGCCAACGTCCTGACTTTC.

This clone was seen a handful of times. The rearrangement uses TRBV7-9 and TRBJ2-7; D might be TRBD1 or TRBD2, each matching 5 bases. Trimming pared 2 bases from V and 6 bases from J, leaving 14 bases between. Per germline, CDR1 SEHNR and CDR2 FQNEAQ (reference sequence). The CDR3 extends over 14 amino acids. CDR3 sequence reads: CASSLTGGLGEQYF. In DNA form, the CDR3 reads TGTGCCAGCAGCTTAACTGGGGGTTTGGGCGAGCAGTACTTC.

The rearrangement joins TRBV30 to TRBJ2-5, with 7 positions matching TRBD2. Per germline, CDR1 GTSNPN and CDR2 SVGIG (reference sequence). The CDR3 totals 14 residues. V shed 2 bases, J shed 5 bases, and the junction held 8 bases outside the gene matches. CDR3 sequence: CAWSPAPRGETQYF. CDR3 coding DNA: TGTGCCTGGAGTCCGGCACCGCGGGGGGAGACCCAGTACTTC.

The chain combines TRBV6-1 with TRBJ2-5; 9 bases map to TRBD2. The ends lost 3 bases at V and 5 bases at J; junction bases unmatched: 16. Looked up from germline, CDR1 is MNHNS and CDR2 is SASEGT. The length of the CDR3 is 18 residues. This CDR3 is CASSDGLASTGSYETQYF. The CDR3 DNA sequence: TGTGCCAGCAGTGACGGACTAGCGAGTACTGGAAGTTATGAGACCCAGTACTTC.

The CDR3 bases are TGTGCCAGCAGTACGGGACAGGGGGCTACCTACGAGCAGTACTTC. It specifies CASSTGQGATYEQYF. The gene calls are TRBV27 and TRBJ2-7, with TRBD1 identical over 12 bases. Germline V lookup: CDR1 MNHEY, CDR2 SMNVEV (reference sequence). V lost 5 bases and J lost 2; bases outside the gene matches: 4. The CDR3 is 15 residues long.

This chain connects TRBV29-1 to TRBJ2-7, with 8 bases identical to TRBD2. V trimming: 8 bases; J trimming: 6 bases; junction bases outside the gene matches: 12. This CDR3 is built from 13 residues. Germline V gene lookup returns CDR1 SQVTM and CDR2 ANQGSEA. The chain's CDR3 is CSSGGVHGGEQYF. In nucleotides, the CDR3 is TGCAGCTCCGGGGGGGTCCATGGGGGCGAGCAGTACTTC.

This clone was seen more than once but under ten times. The chain combines TRBV3-1 (or the pseudogene TRBV3-2) with TRBJ1-4; possibly TRBD1 for D (5 bases). This CDR3 spans 18 amino acids. Trimming took 5 bases from V and 3 from J, leaving 22 bases between them. Germline V CDR1 and CDR2: LGHDT, YNNKEL (reference sequence). In DNA, the CDR3 is TGTGCCAGCAGCAAACTATCAAAATCAGGGAGCGCTAATGAAAAACTGTTTTTT. Translation: CASSKLSKSGSANEKLFF.

The chain carries TRBV28 and TRBJ2-3; TRBD2 might be the D (5 bases). The CDR3 spans 11 residues. CDR1 is MDHEN, CDR2 SYDVKM, per germline. V was cut by 9 bases and J by 5 bases, with 9 bases left in between. The CDR3 nucleotides read TGTGCCAGTCGGGGAGAAGATACGCAGTATTTT. This sequence encodes CASRGEDTQYF.

The J gene is TRBJ2-3, the V gene TRBV7-3, with D possibly being TRBD2 (6 bases). The V gene lost 5 bases and the J gene lost 2 bases, with 11 bases spanning the gap. Germline CDR1 reads SGHTA; CDR2 reads FQGTGA. This CDR3 spans 14 amino acids. The CDR3 reads CASSTRGYTDTQYF. The CDR3 DNA is TGTGCCAGCAGCACGCGGGGTTACACAGATACGCAGTATTTT.

The chain has TRBV6-6 and TRBJ2-2; 10 nucleotides line up with TRBD2. V gave up 7 bases and J gave up 6 bases; unmatched junction bases: 5. The CDR3 loop spans 14 amino acids. Per germline, CDR1 MNHNY and CDR2 SVGAGI (reference sequence). CDR3 amino acids: CASNLAGEAGELFF. The CDR3 region has the DNA TGTGCCAGCAATCTAGCGGGAGAGGCCGGGGAGCTGTTTTTT.

This clone was seen a single time. The rearrangement uses TRBV6-5 and TRBJ1-1; TRBD1 might be the D (6 bases). Trimming removed 6 bases from V and 3 bases from J, with 14 bases in between. This CDR3 is built from 14 residues. Germline CDR1 is MNHEY and CDR2 is SVGAGI. CDR3 DNA sequence: TGTGCCAGCAGGGGTACGGGGGCTGACACTGAAGCTTTCTTT. Encoded protein: CASRGTGADTEAFF.

The chain is built from TRBV19 and TRBJ2-1, with 7 bases lining up with TRBD2. The ends lost 8 bases at V and 3 bases at J; junction bases unmatched: 10. Germline V gives CDR1 LNHDA, CDR2 SQIVND (reference sequence). The CDR3 consists of 15 residues. The CDR3 coding sequence is TGTGCCAGTGGCGGTGCTAGCGGATTCTACAATGAGCAGTTCTTC. Amino acid sequence: CASGGASGFYNEQFF. The full variable domain, with the rest looked up from reference TRBV19 and TRBJ2-1, is DGGITQSPKYLFRKEGQNVTLSCEQNLNHDAMYWYRQDPGQGLRLIYYSQIVNDFQKGDIAEGYSVSREKKESFPLTVTSAQKNPTAFYLCASGGASGFYNEQFFGPGTRLTVL.

The CDR3 coding sequence is TGTGCCAGTAGAAACAGGGTTGAGCAGTTCTTC. It translates to CASRNRVEQFF. The V gene is TRBV19, the J gene TRBJ2-1; tentatively, D is TRBD1 (6 bases). Germline V CDR1 and CDR2: LNHDA, SQIVND (reference sequence). The CDR3 is 11 residues long. V was trimmed by 6 bases and J by 9 bases, leaving 9 bases between them.

In this sample, this clone turned up a few times. The V gene is TRBV3-1 (or the pseudogene TRBV3-2), the J gene TRBJ2-7, with D perhaps TRBD2 (6 bases). V gave up 0 bases and J gave up 10 bases, with 13 bases separating them. The CDR3 runs to 13 residues. Per germline, CDR1 LGHDT and CDR2 YNNKEL (reference sequence). DNA of the CDR3: TGTGCCAGCAGCCAAGATACGGGAGAAGTTCAGTACTTC. This translates into CASSQDTGEVQYF.

The V gene is TRBV27, the J gene TRBJ1-5; D not certain. CDR3 length: 15 amino acids. Germline lookup yields CDR1 MNHEY and CDR2 SMNVEV (reference sequence). Trimming cost V 6 bases and J 5 bases, with 17 bases left between them. CDR3: CASRSAVFVDQPQHF. As DNA, the CDR3 is TGTGCCAGCAGGTCCGCGGTGTTCGTCGATCAGCCCCAGCATTTT.

The chain is built from TRBV2 and TRBJ2-7; 8 bases agree with TRBD1. V dropped 6 bases and J dropped 5; count of bases not matched to a gene: 3. This CDR3 comprises 12 residues. The germline CDR1 and CDR2 sequences are SNHLY and FYNNEI. The CDR3 loop is CASRTGVDEQYF. The CDR3, as DNA: TGTGCCAGCAGGACAGGGGTGGACGAGCAGTACTTC.